Each of the 17 T cell receptor beta chains below was sequenced from the same sample in a study of shared clonotypes between healthy human individuals. Using immunoSEQ multiplex PCR, the repertoire was profiled, and TCRdb retains in-frame clones only, with some absent. The table has over a million clones, 78% seen once. The sequencing sample was made of memory CD4+ T cells from PBMCs. Subset specified: CD45RA-negative fraction. The source of these receptors is a man younger than 35 in good health. Some clones in this sample may be carry-over from other donors' samples.

CDR3 sequence (DNA): TGTGCCAGCAGCTCCTACGCGGGGGAGCAGTACTTC. Translated: CASSSYAGEQYF. The chain couples TRBV7-3 to TRBJ2-7; D may be TRBD2 (6 bases). The germline V gene has CDR1 SGHTA and CDR2 FQGTGA. V was shortened by 4 bases and J by 7 bases, with 11 bases between the two germline ends. CDR3 size: 12 residues.

The CDR3 protein is CASSLRGTSGSQEQFF. As DNA, the CDR3 is TGTGCCAGCAGCCTAAGGGGGACTAGCGGGAGTCAAGAGCAGTTCTTC. This chain uses TRBV9 with TRBJ2-1, with 14 bases that match TRBD2. The V gene's germline CDR1 is SGDLS and CDR2 YYNGEE. The CDR3 sequence is 16 residues long. After removal of 4 bases from V and 10 bases from J, the junction contained 10 bases not matched to a gene.

This clone was counted a single time. This rearrangement joins TRBV5-4 to TRBJ2-5; D remains ambiguous. V was pared by 0 bases and J by 3 bases, with 12 bases between. CDR3 length equals 15 residues. Germline V gene lookup returns CDR1 SGHNT and CDR2 YYREEE (reference sequence). Here the CDR3 reads CASSLASSGEETQYF. CDR3 nucleotide sequence: TGTGCCAGCAGCTTGGCCAGCTCTGGGGAAGAGACCCAGTACTTC.

CDR3 protein: CASSSAGANTGELFF. The CDR3 DNA follows: TGTGCCAGCAGCTCCGCGGGTGCGAACACCGGGGAGCTGTTTTTT. The chain couples TRBV7-3 to TRBJ2-2, with D possibly matching TRBD2 (5 bases). Germline CDR1 reads SGHTA; CDR2 reads FQGTGA. Trimming removed 4 bases from V and 0 bases from J, with 9 bases in between. This CDR3 region has 15 residues.

This clone was picked up many times. CDR3 sequence: CASSLRIAGDGGELFF. In DNA, the CDR3 is TGTGCCAGCAGCTTACGGATAGCGGGAGATGGCGGGGAGCTGTTTTTT. The chain links TRBV7-3 to TRBJ2-2; 9 bases fit TRBD2. The CDR3 consists of 16 residues. The V segment lost 2 bases and the J segment 7 bases; nucleotides outside the gene matches: 8. CDR1 and CDR2 from the germline V gene are SGHTA and FQGTGA.

The chain combines TRBV4-2 with TRBJ2-3, with D maybe TRBD2 (6 bases). From germline, CDR1 is LGHNA and CDR2 YNFKEQ. This CDR3 is 16 amino acids long. V was clipped by 2 bases and J by 2 bases, with 14 bases between them. DNA for the CDR3: TGTGCCAGCAGCCAATATGCCGGGAGAGACACAGATACGCAGTATTTT. Translation: CASSQYAGRDTDTQYF.

This rearrangement joins TRBV14 to TRBJ2-5, with 10 bases fitting TRBD1. V lost 5 bases and J lost 4; bases outside the gene matches: 7. Germline V gives CDR1 SGHDN, CDR2 FVKESK. This CDR3 is built from 15 residues. Here the CDR3 DNA reads TGTGCCAGCAGCGTAGCGACAGGGGGCTTAGAGACCCAGTACTTC. Translating it yields CASSVATGGLETQYF.

A single count supports this clone. The DNA of the CDR3 is TGTGCCAGCAGCTTGGGTTTGGGGCCCAACAATGAGCAGTTCTTC. It codes for CASSLGLGPNNEQFF. The V and J genes are TRBV5-4 and TRBJ2-1; D is possibly TRBD1 (5 bases). Germline V CDR1 and CDR2: SGHNT, YYREEE (reference sequence). The ends were cut back, 0 bases at V and 5 bases at J, with 12 bases in the middle. The CDR3 loop spans 15 amino acids.

With regard to this clone: A junction end diverges from the germline sequence, so it may reflect a read error. The chain employs TRBV5-3 and TRBJ2-5; D may be TRBD2 (6 bases). TRBV5-3 carries the ORF label, with uncertain function. The CDR3 runs to 14 residues. CDR3: CASSSLRAGETQYF. The CDR3 bases are TGTGCCAGCAGCTCGCTACGAGCGGGAGAGACCCAGTACTTC.

The chain couples TRBV19 to TRBJ1-2, with 9 bases lining up with TRBD1. V shed 6 bases and J 4 bases; nucleotides not matched to a gene: 12. CDR1 LNHDA and CDR2 SQIVND come from the germline V gene (reference sequence). This CDR3 comprises 16 residues. Here the CDR3 reads CASSPTGTGIAYGYTF. The CDR3 coding sequence is TGTGCCAGTAGCCCTACCGGGACAGGGATCGCCTATGGCTACACCTTC.

The gene calls are TRBV5-4 and TRBJ1-3, with 8 bases that match TRBD1. CDR1 is SGHNT, CDR2 YYREEE, per germline (reference sequence). This CDR3 is built from 15 residues. V trimming: 4 bases; J trimming: 4 bases; junction bases outside the gene matches: 7. CDR3 DNA: TGTGCCAGCAGCGCGCAGGGGGCGGAAGGAAACACCATATATTTT. It is translated as CASSAQGAEGNTIYF.

V and J are TRBV27 and TRBJ2-2; D possibly corresponds to TRBD2 (5 bases). The CDR3 loop spans 13 amino acids. V was cut by 6 bases and J by 7 bases, with 12 bases left in between. In germline, CDR1 is MNHEY, CDR2 SMNVEV (reference sequence). The CDR3 loop is CASSRSGIGELFF. Here the CDR3 DNA reads TGTGCCAGCAGCCGATCCGGGATCGGGGAGCTGTTTTTT.

The chain joins TRBV9 to TRBJ2-2; the D is unclear. Trimming shortened V by 1 base and J by 3 bases, and 13 bases separated the two germline ends. In germline, CDR1 is SGDLS, CDR2 YYNGEE. This CDR3 has 16 residues. The CDR3 region is CASSVNSPADTGELFF. In DNA, the CDR3 is TGTGCCAGCAGCGTAAACAGCCCGGCGGACACCGGGGAGCTGTTTTTT.

DNA for the CDR3: TGTGCCATCAGTGAGTCGAGGGGCGGGAGCGATGAGCAGTTCTTC. Translation: CAISESRGGSDEQFF. The chain couples TRBV10-3 to TRBJ2-1, with 7 bases lining up with TRBD2. CDR1 ENHRY and CDR2 SYGVKD come from the germline V gene. The CDR3 sequence is 15 residues long. V lost 0 bases, J lost 8 bases, and 7 bases stayed unmatched.

This clone has just a few counts. The chain is built from TRBV2 and TRBJ2-3, with 9 bases that match TRBD1. CDR3 length: 16 amino acids. CDR1 is SNHLY, CDR2 FYNNEI, per germline. Trimming took 3 bases from V and 6 from J; bases not matched to a gene: 10. This chain's CDR3 is CASSDSPGQGSDTQYF. The CDR3 DNA follows: TGTGCCAGCAGTGATTCTCCGGGACAGGGTTCGGATACGCAGTATTTT.

This clone showed up just a few times. J is TRBJ2-1 and V is TRBV6-5, with 11 bases aligning to TRBD2. Germline assignment: CDR1 MNHEY and CDR2 SVGAGI. This CDR3 has 15 amino acids. V lost 6 bases to trimming and J lost 4 bases; unmatched junction nucleotides: 5. This CDR3 is CASSRSGRAYNEQFF. DNA of the CDR3: TGTGCCAGCAGCCGTAGCGGGAGGGCATACAATGAGCAGTTCTTC.

Comments on this clone: The sample holds other DNA sequences that translate to the same CDR3. The chain combines TRBV18 with TRBJ2-7; a weak D match, TRBD2 (5 bases). The CDR3 spans 14 residues. The germline gives CDR1 KGHSH, CDR2 LQKENI. The V and J ends lost 3 bases and 3 bases respectively, with 12 bases between them. The chain's CDR3 is CASSPPGSSYEQYF. CDR3 sequence (DNA): TGTGCCAGCTCACCTCCGGGGAGCAGCTACGAGCAGTACTTC.